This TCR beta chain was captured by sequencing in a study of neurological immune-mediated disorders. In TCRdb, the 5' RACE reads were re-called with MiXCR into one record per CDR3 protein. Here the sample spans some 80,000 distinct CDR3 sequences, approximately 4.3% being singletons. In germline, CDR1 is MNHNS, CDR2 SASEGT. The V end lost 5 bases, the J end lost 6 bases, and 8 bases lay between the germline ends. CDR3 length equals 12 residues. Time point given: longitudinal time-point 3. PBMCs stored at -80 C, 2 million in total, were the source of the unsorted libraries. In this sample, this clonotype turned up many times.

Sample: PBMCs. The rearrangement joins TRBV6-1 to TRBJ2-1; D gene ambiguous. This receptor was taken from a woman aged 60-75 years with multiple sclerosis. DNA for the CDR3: TGTGCCAGCAGTTACACCGTCAATGAGCAGTTCTTC. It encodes CASSYTVNEQFF.